Sequencing of this T cell receptor beta chain was carried out in a study of shared T cell receptors in the human thymus. Germline-derived CDR1 and CDR2 are MNHNY and SVGAGI (reference sequence). CDR3 length: 16 residues. The V gene end was trimmed by 5 bases and the J gene end by 10 bases; junction bases not matched to a gene: 14. The data were produced by immunoSEQ multiplex PCR, yet TCRdb's version contains in-frame clones alone and is incomplete. This table has 700,000 or so clones, 75% to 90% appearing once. This sample was also put to use in a study of human thymus T cells. That investigation notes: Those donating were healthy Finnish infants in corrective surgery for congenital heart defects. Corrective heart surgery yielded the resections from which the thymus tissue came. Thymic as well as blood repertoires seemed to favor certain V and J genes unevenly. Unrelated individuals were reported by related research to share highly overlapping thymic repertoires.

V is TRBV6-6 and J is TRBJ1-6, with 7 bases identical to TRBD1. The sequenced material came from thymocytes. This receptor was identified in a girl under three years old with a congenital heart defect. The CDR3 loop reads CASSPLRTGDGSPLHF. CDR3 coding DNA: TGTGCCAGCAGTCCCCTCCGAACAGGGGATGGGTCACCCCTCCACTTT.